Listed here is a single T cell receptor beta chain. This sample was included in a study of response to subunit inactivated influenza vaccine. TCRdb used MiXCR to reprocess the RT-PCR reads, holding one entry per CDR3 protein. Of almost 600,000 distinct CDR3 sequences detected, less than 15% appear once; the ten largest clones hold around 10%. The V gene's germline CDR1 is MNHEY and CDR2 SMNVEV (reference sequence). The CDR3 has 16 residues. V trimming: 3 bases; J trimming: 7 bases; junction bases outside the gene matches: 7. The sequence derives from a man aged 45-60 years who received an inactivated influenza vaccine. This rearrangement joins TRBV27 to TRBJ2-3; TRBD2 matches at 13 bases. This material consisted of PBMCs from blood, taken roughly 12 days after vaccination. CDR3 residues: CASSFTSGGVFNTQYF. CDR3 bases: TGTGCCAGCAGTTTTACTAGCGGGGGGGTCTTTAATACGCAGTATTTT.